The rows below give T cell receptor beta chains drawn from one sample of a study of blood T cell repertoires in COVID-19. Generated by immunoSEQ multiplex PCR, the TCRdb table keeps only in-frame clones and is missing some. The profile shows 230,000 or so clones, around four fifths of them singletons. The source material was peripheral blood. These receptors all come from a man under 40 with active or convalescent COVID-19. CDR3s include the opening cysteine and the closing phenylalanine or tryptophan. The D gene is left open where the match is weak. Only some rows state a clone size, as once, few, many or a class for expanded clones.

D gene: TRBD2
J gene: TRBJ2-7
V gene: TRBV4-2
clone size: once
CDR3 DNA: TGTGCCAGCAGCCCCCGTAGCGGGGCCTCCTACGAGCAGTACTTC
CDR3 protein: CASSPRSGASYEQYF

D gene: NA
J gene: TRBJ1-1
V gene: TRBV18
clone size: NA
CDR3 DNA: TGTGCCAGCTCACGATCTCAGGGACACGATGAAGCTTTCTTT
CDR3 protein: CASSRSQGHDEAFF

D gene: NA
J gene: TRBJ2-3
V gene: TRBV11-3
clone size: NA
CDR3 DNA: TGTGCCAGCAGCTTAGGGACAACTAGCACAGATACGCAGTATTTT
CDR3 protein: CASSLGTTSTDTQYF

D gene: NA
J gene: TRBJ1-6
V gene: TRBV6-1
clone size: NA
CDR3 DNA: TGTGCCAGCAGTGAAGGGACAGTCAGCCTTACTAATTCACCCCTCCACTTT
CDR3 protein: CASSEGTVSLTNSPLHF

D gene: TRBD1
J gene: TRBJ2-7
V gene: TRBV6-2/TRBV6-3
clone size: NA
CDR3 DNA: TGTGCCAGCAGCCTTCTGGGACAGGGGGTCTACGAGCAGTACTTC
CDR3 protein: CASSLLGQGVYEQYF

D gene: TRBD2
J gene: TRBJ2-1
V gene: TRBV4-3
clone size: NA
CDR3 DNA: TGCGCCAGCAGCCAGGGTCTGGCGGGAGCAGAATGGGAGCAGTTCTTC
CDR3 protein: CASSQGLAGAEWEQFF

D gene: NA
J gene: TRBJ2-1
V gene: TRBV5-1
clone size: NA
CDR3 DNA: TGCGCCAGCAGCTTCTACAGGACAGAAGGGGTAAACAATGAGCAGTTCTTC
CDR3 protein: CASSFYRTEGVNNEQFF

D gene: NA
J gene: TRBJ2-1
V gene: TRBV6-5
clone size: NA
CDR3 DNA: TGTGCCACTAAAGAAGGTGGGAGTTGGTACAATGAGCAGTTCTTC
CDR3 protein: CATKEGGSWYNEQFF

D gene: TRBD2
J gene: TRBJ2-1
V gene: TRBV7-2
clone size: NA
CDR3 DNA: TGTGCCAGCAGCTTAGGATATAGCGGGACCGGGTGGGAGCAGTTCTTC
CDR3 protein: CASSLGYSGTGWEQFF

D gene: NA
J gene: TRBJ1-2
V gene: TRBV7-6
clone size: NA
CDR3 DNA: TGTGCCAGCAGCCTAACAGGAGATGGCTACACCTTC
CDR3 protein: CASSLTGDGYTF

D gene: NA
J gene: TRBJ1-5
V gene: TRBV21-1
clone size: NA
CDR3 DNA: TGTGCCAGCAGCAAAAATAGGGGGACAGGGGTCTCGGGTAATCAGCCCCAGCATTTT
CDR3 protein: CASSKNRGTGVSGNQPQHF

D gene: NA
J gene: TRBJ1-2
V gene: TRBV27
clone size: NA
CDR3 DNA: TGTGCCAGCAGTTTATCGGGCAGGGCTGGAGGCTACACCTTC
CDR3 protein: CASSLSGRAGGYTF

D gene: NA
J gene: TRBJ1-4
V gene: TRBV2
clone size: NA
CDR3 DNA: TGTGCCAGCAGTGTAAGACACACCCAGGGGGAAAAACTGTTTTTT
CDR3 protein: CASSVRHTQGEKLFF

D gene: TRBD2
J gene: TRBJ2-7
V gene: TRBV6-5
clone size: NA
CDR3 DNA: TGTGCCAGCAGAGCAGCGGGGGGGCGTTACGAGCAGTACTTC
CDR3 protein: CASRAAGGRYEQYF

D gene: TRBD1
J gene: TRBJ1-5
V gene: TRBV7-8
clone size: NA
CDR3 DNA: TGTGCCAGCAGCTTAGGGACAGGCCTCCGGCCCCAGCATTTT
CDR3 protein: CASSLGTGLRPQHF

D gene: NA
J gene: TRBJ2-1
V gene: TRBV23-1
clone size: NA
CDR3 DNA: TGCGCCAGCAGTCAAATAGCGTTGCAGTTCTTC
CDR3 protein: CASSQIALQFF

D gene: TRBD1
J gene: TRBJ1-2
V gene: TRBV27
clone size: once
CDR3 DNA: TGTGCCAGCAATAAAAGGCCGGGACAGATATATGGCTACACCTTC
CDR3 protein: CASNKRPGQIYGYTF

D gene: TRBD2
J gene: TRBJ2-4
V gene: TRBV7-9
clone size: NA
CDR3 DNA: TGTGCCAGCAGCCCGACTAGCGCCCAAAACATTCAGTACTTC
CDR3 protein: CASSPTSAQNIQYF

D gene: TRBD1
J gene: TRBJ1-2
V gene: TRBV6-2/TRBV6-3
clone size: NA
CDR3 DNA: TGTGCCAGCAGCCTGGGAGACAGGGACGAAGGCTACACCTTC
CDR3 protein: CASSLGDRDEGYTF

D gene: TRBD1
J gene: TRBJ1-6
V gene: TRBV7-9
clone size: once
CDR3 DNA: TGTGCCAGCAGTCGATCCGGGACAGGAAATTCACCCCTCCACTTT
CDR3 protein: CASSRSGTGNSPLHF

D gene: NA
J gene: TRBJ1-5
V gene: TRBV15
clone size: NA
CDR3 DNA: TGTGCCACCAGCGGTCAGGGCAATCAGCCCCAGCATTTT
CDR3 protein: CATSGQGNQPQHF

D gene: TRBD2
J gene: TRBJ2-3
V gene: TRBV9
clone size: NA
CDR3 DNA: TGTGCCAGCAGCCCGAGACTAGCGGGTAATACAGATACGCAGTATTTT
CDR3 protein: CASSPRLAGNTDTQYF

D gene: NA
J gene: TRBJ1-4
V gene: TRBV5-1
clone size: NA
CDR3 DNA: TGCGCCAGCAGCTCGGGGAGGGGAGGTGAAAAACTGTTTTTT
CDR3 protein: CASSSGRGGEKLFF

D gene: TRBD2
J gene: TRBJ2-7
V gene: TRBV7-8
clone size: NA
CDR3 DNA: TGTGCCAGCAGCTTACGACTAGCGGGGACCTACGAGCAGTACTTC
CDR3 protein: CASSLRLAGTYEQYF

D gene: NA
J gene: TRBJ1-3
V gene: TRBV5-1
clone size: NA
CDR3 DNA: TGCGCCAGCAGCTTGTACTCTGGAAACACCATATATTTT
CDR3 protein: CASSLYSGNTIYF

D gene: TRBD1
J gene: TRBJ2-1
V gene: TRBV19
clone size: NA
CDR3 DNA: TGTGCCAGTACCCGAGGACAGGGCCAAAATGAGCAGTTCTTC
CDR3 protein: CASTRGQGQNEQFF

D gene: NA
J gene: TRBJ1-1
V gene: TRBV29-1
clone size: NA
CDR3 DNA: TGCAGCGTTCACGGTCCGGGGACTGAAGCTTTCTTT
CDR3 protein: CSVHGPGTEAFF

D gene: TRBD1
J gene: TRBJ2-7
V gene: TRBV19
clone size: NA
CDR3 DNA: TGTGCCAGTAGTCCAGGGGGCGCTCCCTACGAGCAGTACTTC
CDR3 protein: CASSPGGAPYEQYF

D gene: NA
J gene: TRBJ2-7
V gene: TRBV6-2/TRBV6-3
clone size: NA
CDR3 DNA: TGTGCCAGCAGTTACTACGGTAGCGCGACCTACGAGCAGTACTTC
CDR3 protein: CASSYYGSATYEQYF

D gene: NA
J gene: TRBJ1-2
V gene: TRBV4-1
clone size: NA
CDR3 DNA: TGCGCCAGCAGCCAAGATGTAAACGTCAGGGGCTATGGCTACACCTTC
CDR3 protein: CASSQDVNVRGYGYTF

D gene: NA
J gene: TRBJ2-7
V gene: TRBV15
clone size: NA
CDR3 DNA: TGTGCCGCCCGAACTGCGGGAAGTACGGAGCAGTACTTC
CDR3 protein: CAARTAGSTEQYF